This is a list of T cell receptor beta chains from one sample in a study of cytomegalovirus exposure and HLA in healthy donors. The protocol was immunoSEQ multiplex PCR, while the TCRdb copy is restricted to in-frame clones and leaves out a portion. The table lists under 200,000 clones, 75% of them singletons. Sequencing input: PBMCs. The source of these receptors is a middle-aged woman in good health and CMV-seropositive. CDR3s include the opening cysteine and the closing phenylalanine or tryptophan. A D gene is named only where the DNA matches it firmly. Size is stated for part of the rows, as once, few or many counts, or as a class when the clone is expanded.

V: TRBV5-1
size: .
D: .
J: TRBJ1-4
CDR3: CASSLGINRQLPHEKLFF
DNA: TGCGCCAGCAGCTTGGGGATAAACAGACAGCTACCTCATGAAAAACTGTTTTTT

V: TRBV19
size: .
D: .
J: TRBJ2-7
CDR3: CASSYRESYEQYF
DNA: TGTGCCAGTAGTTACAGGGAGTCCTACGAGCAGTACTTC

V: TRBV7-2
size: .
D: TRBD2
J: TRBJ2-5
CDR3: CASSFGREAETQYF
DNA: TGTGCCAGCAGCTTCGGTCGGGAGGCAGAGACCCAGTACTTC

V: TRBV4-3
size: .
D: TRBD1
J: TRBJ1-5
CDR3: CASSPWTGNQPQHF
DNA: TGCGCCAGCAGCCCATGGACAGGGAATCAGCCCCAGCATTTT

V: TRBV29-1
size: .
D: TRBD1
J: TRBJ2-2
CDR3: CSVAKGATAGELFF
DNA: TGCAGCGTTGCTAAGGGGGCGACAGCCGGGGAGCTGTTTTTT

V: TRBV7-2
size: .
D: TRBD1
J: TRBJ1-2
CDR3: CASSRGGWNYGYTF
DNA: TGTGCCAGCAGCCGAGGGGGCTGGAACTATGGCTACACCTTC

V: TRBV7-9
size: .
D: .
J: TRBJ1-1
CDR3: CASSSTTNTEAFF
DNA: TGTGCCAGCAGCTCAACAACGAACACTGAAGCTTTCTTT

V: TRBV11-3
size: few
D: TRBD2
J: TRBJ2-2
CDR3: CASSLGAGVSGELFF
DNA: TGTGCCAGCAGCTTAGGTGCGGGAGTATCCGGGGAGCTGTTTTTT

V: TRBV25-1
size: .
D: TRBD1
J: TRBJ2-6
CDR3: CASEGRRQGFSGANVLTF
DNA: TGTGCCAGCGAAGGACGGCGACAGGGTTTCTCTGGGGCCAACGTCCTGACTTTC

V: TRBV6-1
size: .
D: .
J: TRBJ1-5
CDR3: CASSDKQALQHF
DNA: TGTGCCAGCAGTGATAAGCAGGCCCTCCAGCATTTT

V: TRBV29-1
size: .
D: TRBD2
J: TRBJ2-7
CDR3: CSAGTSGSSYEQYF
DNA: TGCAGCGCCGGGACTAGCGGGAGCTCCTACGAGCAGTACTTC

V: TRBV5-1
size: .
D: .
J: TRBJ2-4
CDR3: CASSMAQGKNIQYF
DNA: TGCGCCAGCAGCATGGCCCAGGGCAAAAACATTCAGTACTTC

V: TRBV7-8
size: .
D: .
J: TRBJ1-4
CDR3: CASSLMRATNEKLFF
DNA: TGTGCCAGCAGCTTAATGAGAGCAACTAATGAAAAACTGTTTTTT

V: TRBV2
size: .
D: TRBD2
J: TRBJ2-5
CDR3: CASRPPLGILAGGATEETQYF
DNA: TGTGCCAGCAGACCCCCCCTCGGAATTCTAGCGGGAGGGGCGACCGAAGAGACCCAGTACTTC